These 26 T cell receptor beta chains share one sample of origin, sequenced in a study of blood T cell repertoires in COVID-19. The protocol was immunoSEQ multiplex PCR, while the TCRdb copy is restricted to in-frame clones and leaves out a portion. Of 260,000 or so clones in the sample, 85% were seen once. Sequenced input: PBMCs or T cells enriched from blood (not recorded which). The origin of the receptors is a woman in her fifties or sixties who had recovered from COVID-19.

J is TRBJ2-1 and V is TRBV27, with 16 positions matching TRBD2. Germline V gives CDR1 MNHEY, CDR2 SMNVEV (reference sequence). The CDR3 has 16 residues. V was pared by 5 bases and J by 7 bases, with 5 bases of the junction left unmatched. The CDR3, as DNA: TGTGCCAGCAGTCCGGGACTAGCGGGGGGGCAGAATGAGCAGTTCTTC. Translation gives CASSPGLAGGQNEQFF.

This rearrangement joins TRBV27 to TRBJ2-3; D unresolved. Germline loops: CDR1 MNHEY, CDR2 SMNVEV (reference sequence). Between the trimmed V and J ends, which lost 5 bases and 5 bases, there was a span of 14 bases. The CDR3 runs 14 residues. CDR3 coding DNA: TGTGCCAGCAGTGGCAGGCTTTCGATAGATACGCAGTATTTT. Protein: CASSGRLSIDTQYF.

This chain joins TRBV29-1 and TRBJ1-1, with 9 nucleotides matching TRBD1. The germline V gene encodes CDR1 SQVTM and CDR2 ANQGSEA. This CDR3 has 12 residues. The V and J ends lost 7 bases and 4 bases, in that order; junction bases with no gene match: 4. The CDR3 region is CSADRGSTEAFF. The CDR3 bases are TGCAGCGCCGACAGGGGGAGCACTGAAGCTTTCTTT.

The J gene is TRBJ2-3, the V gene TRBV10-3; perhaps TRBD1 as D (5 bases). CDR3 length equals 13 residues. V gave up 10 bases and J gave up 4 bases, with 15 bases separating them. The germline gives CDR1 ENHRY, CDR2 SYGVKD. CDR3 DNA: TGTGCCACCAAACGACAGATAGCAGATACGCAGTATTTT. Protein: CATKRQIADTQYF.

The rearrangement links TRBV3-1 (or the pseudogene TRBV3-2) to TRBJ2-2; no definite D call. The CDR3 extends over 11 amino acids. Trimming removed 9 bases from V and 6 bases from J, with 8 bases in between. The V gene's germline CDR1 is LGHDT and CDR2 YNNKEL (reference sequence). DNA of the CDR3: TGTGCCAGGAGGTTGCCCGGGGAGCTGTTTTTT. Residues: CARRLPGELFF.

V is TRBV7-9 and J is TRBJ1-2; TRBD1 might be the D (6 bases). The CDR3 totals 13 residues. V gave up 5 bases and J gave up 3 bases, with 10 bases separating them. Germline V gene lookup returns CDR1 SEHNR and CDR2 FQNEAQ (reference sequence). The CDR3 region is CASSRGQHYGYTF. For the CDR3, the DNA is TGTGCCAGCAGCCGCGGACAGCACTATGGCTACACCTTC.

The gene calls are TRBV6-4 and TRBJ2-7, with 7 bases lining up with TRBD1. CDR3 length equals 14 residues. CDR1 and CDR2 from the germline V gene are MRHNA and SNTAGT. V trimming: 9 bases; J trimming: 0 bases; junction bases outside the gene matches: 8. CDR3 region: CARTETGYSYEQYF. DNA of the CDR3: TGTGCCAGGACCGAGACAGGGTACTCCTACGAGCAGTACTTC.

The CDR3 DNA follows: TGTGCCAGCAGCTTGAGGAAACAGGGCTATGGCTACACCTTC. Translating gives CASSLRKQGYGYTF. The rearrangement joins TRBV5-4 to TRBJ1-2; perhaps TRBD1 as D (6 bases). CDR3 size: 14 residues. Trimming left V 1 base short and J 4 bases short, with 11 bases between. Germline V lookup: CDR1 SGHNT, CDR2 YYREEE (reference sequence).

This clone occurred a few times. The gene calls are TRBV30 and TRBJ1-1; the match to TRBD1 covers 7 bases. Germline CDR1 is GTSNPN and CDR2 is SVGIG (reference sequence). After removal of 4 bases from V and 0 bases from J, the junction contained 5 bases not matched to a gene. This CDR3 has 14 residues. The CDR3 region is CAWIGTVLNTEAFF. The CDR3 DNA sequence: TGTGCCTGGATCGGGACAGTTTTGAACACTGAAGCTTTCTTT.

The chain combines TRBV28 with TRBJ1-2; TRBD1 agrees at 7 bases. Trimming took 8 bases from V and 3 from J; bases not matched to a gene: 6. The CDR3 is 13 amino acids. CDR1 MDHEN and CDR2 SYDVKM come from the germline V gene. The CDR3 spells CASRDSDHYGYTF. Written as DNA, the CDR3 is TGTGCCAGCCGGGACAGCGATCACTATGGCTACACCTTC.

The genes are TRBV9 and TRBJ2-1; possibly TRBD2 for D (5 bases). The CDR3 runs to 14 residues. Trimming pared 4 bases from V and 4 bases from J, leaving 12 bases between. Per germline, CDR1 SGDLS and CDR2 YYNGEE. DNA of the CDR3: TGTGCCAGCAGCCCCCGGACTGTATACAATGAGCAGTTCTTC. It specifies CASSPRTVYNEQFF. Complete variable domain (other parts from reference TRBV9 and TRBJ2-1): DSGVTQTPKHLITATGQRVTLRCSPRSGDLSVYWYQQSLDQGLQFLIQYYNGEERAKGNILERFSAQQFPDLHSELNLSSLELGDSALYFCASSPRTVYNEQFFGPGTRLTVL.

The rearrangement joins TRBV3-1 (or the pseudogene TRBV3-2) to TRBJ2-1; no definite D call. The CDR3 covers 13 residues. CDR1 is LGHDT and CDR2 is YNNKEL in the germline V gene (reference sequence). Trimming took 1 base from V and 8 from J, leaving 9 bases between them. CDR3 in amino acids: CASSQVLGHEQFF. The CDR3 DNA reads TGTGCCAGCAGCCAAGTTTTGGGCCATGAGCAGTTCTTC.

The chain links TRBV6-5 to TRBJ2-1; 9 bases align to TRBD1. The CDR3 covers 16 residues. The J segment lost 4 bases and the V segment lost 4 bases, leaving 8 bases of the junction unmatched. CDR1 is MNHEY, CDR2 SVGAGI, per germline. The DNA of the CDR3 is TGTGCCAGCAGTTCAAACAGGGGGCGCGGGTACAATGAGCAGTTCTTC. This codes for CASSSNRGRGYNEQFF.

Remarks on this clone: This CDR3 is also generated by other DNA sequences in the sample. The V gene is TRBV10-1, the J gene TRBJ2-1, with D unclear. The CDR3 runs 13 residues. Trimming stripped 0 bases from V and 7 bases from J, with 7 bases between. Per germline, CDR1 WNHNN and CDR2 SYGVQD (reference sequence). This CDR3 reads CASSESNGNEQFF. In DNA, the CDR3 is TGCGCCAGCAGTGAGTCGAACGGGAATGAGCAGTTCTTC.

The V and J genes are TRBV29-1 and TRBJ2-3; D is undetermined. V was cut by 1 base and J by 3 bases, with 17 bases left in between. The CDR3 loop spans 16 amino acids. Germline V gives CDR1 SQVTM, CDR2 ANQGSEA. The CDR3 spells CSVEGERGKGTDTQYF. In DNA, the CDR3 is TGCAGCGTTGAAGGAGAGCGAGGTAAAGGTACAGATACGCAGTATTTT.

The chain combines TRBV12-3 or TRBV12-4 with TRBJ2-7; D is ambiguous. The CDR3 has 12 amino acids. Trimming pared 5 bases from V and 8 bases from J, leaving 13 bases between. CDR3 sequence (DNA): TGTGCCAGCAGTACAACCAGGTACAAGCAGTACTTC. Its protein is CASSTTRYKQYF.

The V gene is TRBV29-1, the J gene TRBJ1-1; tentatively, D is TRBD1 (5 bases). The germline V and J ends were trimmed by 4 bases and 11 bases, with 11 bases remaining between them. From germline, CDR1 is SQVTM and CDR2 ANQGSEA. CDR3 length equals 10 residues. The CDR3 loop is CSVARGNAFF. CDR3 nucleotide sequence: TGCAGCGTTGCCCGGGGGAACGCTTTCTTT.

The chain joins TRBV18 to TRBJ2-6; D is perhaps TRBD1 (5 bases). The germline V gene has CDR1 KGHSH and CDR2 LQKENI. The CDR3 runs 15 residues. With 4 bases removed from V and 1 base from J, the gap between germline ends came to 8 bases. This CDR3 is CASSLRESGANVLTF. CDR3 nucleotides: TGTGCCAGCTCACTCAGGGAATCTGGGGCCAACGTCCTGACTTTC.

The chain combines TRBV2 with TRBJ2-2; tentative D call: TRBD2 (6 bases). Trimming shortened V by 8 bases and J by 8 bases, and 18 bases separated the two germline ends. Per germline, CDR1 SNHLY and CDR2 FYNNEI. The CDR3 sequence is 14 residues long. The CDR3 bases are TGTGCCAGCCGTGGGGTACACGGAGGGGGGGAGCTGTTTTTT. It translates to CASRGVHGGGELFF. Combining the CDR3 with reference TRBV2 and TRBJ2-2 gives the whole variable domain EPEVTQTPSHQVTQMGQEVILRCVPISNHLYFYWYRQILGQKVEFLVSFYNNEISEKSEIFDDQFSVERPDGSNFTLKIRSTKLEDSAMYFCASRGVHGGGELFFGEGSRLTVL.

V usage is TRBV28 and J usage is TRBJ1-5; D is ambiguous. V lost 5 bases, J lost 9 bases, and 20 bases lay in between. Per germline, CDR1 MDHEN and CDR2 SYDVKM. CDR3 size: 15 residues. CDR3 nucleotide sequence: TGTGCCAGCAGTCCCCCTACCGGGAGCCCTAGGCCCCAGCATTTT. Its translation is CASSPPTGSPRPQHF.

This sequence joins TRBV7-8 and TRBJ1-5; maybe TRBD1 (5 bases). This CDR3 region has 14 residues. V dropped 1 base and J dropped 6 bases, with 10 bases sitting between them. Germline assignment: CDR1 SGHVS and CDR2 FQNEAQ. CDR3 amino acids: CASSLVEGSQPQHF. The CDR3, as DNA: TGTGCCAGCAGCTTAGTGGAGGGGAGTCAGCCCCAGCATTTT.

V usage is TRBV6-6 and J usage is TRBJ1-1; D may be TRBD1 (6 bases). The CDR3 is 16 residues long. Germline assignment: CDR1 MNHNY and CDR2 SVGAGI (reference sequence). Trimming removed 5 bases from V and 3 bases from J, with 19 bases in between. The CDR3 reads CASSPRRGALYTEAFF. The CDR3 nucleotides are TGTGCCAGCAGTCCCCGACGGGGGGCACTGTACACTGAAGCTTTCTTT.

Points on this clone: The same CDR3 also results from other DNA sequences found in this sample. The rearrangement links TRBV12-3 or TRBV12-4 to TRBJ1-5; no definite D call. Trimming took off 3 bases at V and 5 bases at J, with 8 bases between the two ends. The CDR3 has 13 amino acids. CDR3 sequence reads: CASSFGRDQPQHF. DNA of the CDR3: TGTGCCAGCAGTTTTGGGAGAGATCAGCCCCAGCATTTT.

The CDR3 region has the DNA TGTGCCAGCAGCCCACCATCGGGGAGCCTATACAATGAGCAGTTCTTC. Protein sequence: CASSPPSGSLYNEQFF. The rearrangement uses TRBV5-6 and TRBJ2-1; D might be TRBD2 (5 bases). Germline CDR1 reads SGHDT; CDR2 reads YYEEEE. The CDR3 covers 16 residues. V was trimmed by 4 bases and J by 4 bases, leaving 18 bases between them. Based on the CDR3 plus reference TRBV5-6 and TRBJ2-1, the full variable domain is DAGVTQSPTHLIKTRGQQVTLRCSPKSGHDTVSWYQQALGQGPQFIFQYYEEEERQRGNFPDRFSGHQFPNYSSELNVNALLLGDSALYLCASSPPSGSLYNEQFFGPGTRLTVL.

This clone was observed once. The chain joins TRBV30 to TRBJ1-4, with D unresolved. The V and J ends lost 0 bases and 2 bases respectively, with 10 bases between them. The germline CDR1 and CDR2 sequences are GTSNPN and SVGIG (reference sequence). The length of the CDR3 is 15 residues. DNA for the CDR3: TGTGCCTGGAGTGTACAACAGCCCACTAATGAAAAACTGTTTTTT. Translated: CAWSVQQPTNEKLFF.

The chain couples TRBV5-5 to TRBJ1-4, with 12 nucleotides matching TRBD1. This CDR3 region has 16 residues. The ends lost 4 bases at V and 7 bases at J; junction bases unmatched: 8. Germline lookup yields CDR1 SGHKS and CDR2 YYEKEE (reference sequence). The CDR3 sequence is CASSPRDRGQGEKLFF. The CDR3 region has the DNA TGTGCCAGCAGCCCAAGGGACAGGGGGCAAGGTGAAAAACTGTTTTTT.